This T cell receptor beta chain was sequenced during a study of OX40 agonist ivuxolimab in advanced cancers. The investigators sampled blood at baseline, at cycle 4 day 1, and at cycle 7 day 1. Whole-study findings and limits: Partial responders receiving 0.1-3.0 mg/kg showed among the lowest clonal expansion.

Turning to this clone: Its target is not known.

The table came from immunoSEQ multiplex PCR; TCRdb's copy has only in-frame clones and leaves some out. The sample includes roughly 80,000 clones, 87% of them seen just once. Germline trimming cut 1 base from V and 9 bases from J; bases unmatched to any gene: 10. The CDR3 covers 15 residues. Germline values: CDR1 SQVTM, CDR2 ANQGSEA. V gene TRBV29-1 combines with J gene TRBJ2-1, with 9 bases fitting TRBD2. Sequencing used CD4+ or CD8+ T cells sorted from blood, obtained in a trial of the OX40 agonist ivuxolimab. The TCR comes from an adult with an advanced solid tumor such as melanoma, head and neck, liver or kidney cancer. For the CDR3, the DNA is TGCAGCGTTGAAGGCGGGAGGGGGCGCTTTGGTGAGCAGTTCTTC. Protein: CSVEGGRGRFGEQFF.